Each of the 2 T cell receptor beta chains below was sequenced from the same sample in a study of metastatic and nonmetastatic thyroid tumors. TCRdb re-called the PCR reads with MiXCR. Here the sample spans under 40,000 clones, around 15% being singletons. Thyroid surgery was preceded by no treatment in any patient. The sample taken for sequencing was blood. All receptors derive from a female donor with papillary thyroid cancer or a benign thyroid nodule (not recorded which). Some clones in this sample may be carry-over from other donors' samples.

Ten or more counts support this clone. The chain uses TRBV28 and TRBJ2-2, with D hard to call. Germline CDR1 reads MDHEN; CDR2 reads SYDVKM. The CDR3 consists of 15 residues. V was cut by 2 bases and J by 7 bases, with 14 bases left in between. CDR3 DNA: TGTGCCAGCAGTTTAGTACTCCCCCCTTACGGGGAGCTGTTTTTT. This encodes CASSLVLPPYGELFF. Looking up the rest from reference TRBV28 and TRBJ2-2 gives the full variable domain: DVKVTQSSRYLVKRTGEKVFLECVQDMDHENMFWYRQDPGLGLRLIYFSYDVKMKEKGDIPEGYSVSREKKERFSLILESASTNQTSMYLCASSLVLPPYGELFFGEGSRLTVL.

This clone showed up just a few times. The rearrangement links TRBV6-2 or TRBV6-3 to TRBJ2-2; perhaps TRBD1 as D (6 bases). CDR1 MNHEY and CDR2 SVGEGT come from the germline V gene. V shed 2 bases and J shed 3 bases, with 19 bases lying between them. This CDR3 is built from 18 residues. The CDR3 reads CASSYGGTVGSYTGELFF. The CDR3 region has the DNA TGTGCCAGCAGTTACGGGGGCACGGTGGGGTCCTACACCGGGGAGCTGTTTTTT.